Presented here are 9 T cell receptor beta chains from one specimen sequenced in a study of blood T cell repertoires in COVID-19. The protocol was immunoSEQ multiplex PCR, while the TCRdb copy is restricted to in-frame clones and leaves out a portion. The table includes fewer than 20,000 clones, roughly 93% detected once. The sample taken for sequencing was peripheral blood. Receptors originate from a human donor in a cohort sampled during active COVID-19.

The chain carries TRBV4-2 and TRBJ1-6; no reliable D call. The CDR3 is 15 amino acids. Between the trimmed V and J ends, which lost 4 bases and 0 bases, there was a span of 7 bases. Germline values: CDR1 LGHNA, CDR2 YNFKEQ. The CDR3 spells CASSPENSYNSPLHF. In nucleotides, the CDR3 is TGTGCCAGCAGCCCTGAGAACTCCTATAATTCACCCCTCCACTTT.

The chain's CDR3 is CSASLAGADTQYF. DNA for the CDR3: TGCAGTGCTAGTCTAGCGGGAGCAGATACGCAGTATTTT. The chain carries TRBV20-1 and TRBJ2-3; 10 bases map to TRBD2. The CDR3 runs to 13 residues. Germline CDR1 DFQATT, CDR2 SNEGSKA (reference sequence). The V segment lost 3 bases and the J segment 4 bases; nucleotides outside the gene matches: 1.

The rearrangement links TRBV6-6 to TRBJ2-5; TRBD2 matches 10 bases. The CDR3 sequence is 16 residues long. The germline gives CDR1 MNHNY, CDR2 SVGAGI (reference sequence). Trimming at V came to 5 bases and at J to 4 bases, leaving 10 bases not matched to a gene. The CDR3, as DNA: TGTGCCAGCAGTCCCCTAGCGGGGGTACCAAGAGAGACCCAGTACTTC. Protein: CASSPLAGVPRETQYF.

The count of this clone is one. The chain employs TRBV19 and TRBJ1-2, with TRBD1 matching over 9 bases. The CDR3 has 13 amino acids. Germline V gives CDR1 LNHDA, CDR2 SQIVND (reference sequence). Losses at the gene ends were 5 bases for V and 4 bases for J; bases not matched to a gene: 2. CDR3 protein: CASSGTGSYGYTF. DNA of the CDR3: TGTGCCAGTAGTGGGACAGGGAGCTATGGCTACACCTTC.

The chain recombines TRBV15 with TRBJ2-3, with TRBD2 identical over 9 bases. Trimming took 0 bases from V and 7 from J; bases not matched to a gene: 8. This CDR3 is built from 16 residues. The germline V gene encodes CDR1 LNHNV and CDR2 YYDKDF (reference sequence). The CDR3 spells CATSRDLGSGRNTQYF. The CDR3 DNA reads TGTGCCACCAGCAGAGATCTTGGTAGCGGGAGAAATACGCAGTATTTT.

This clone was recorded once. This chain connects TRBV10-1 to TRBJ2-3, with 7 bases aligning to TRBD2. V shed 3 bases, J shed 11 bases, and the junction held 2 bases outside the gene matches. Per the germline V gene, CDR1 is WNHNN and CDR2 is SYGVQD (reference sequence). The CDR3 is made up of 11 amino acids. CDR3 bases: TGCGCCAGCAGTGATTTAGCGGGGCAGTATTTT. This sequence encodes CASSDLAGQYF.

The V and J genes are TRBV15 and TRBJ2-1; weak D call: TRBD1 (5 bases). CDR1 is LNHNV, CDR2 YYDKDF, per germline (reference sequence). This CDR3 has 17 residues. V was cut by 2 bases and J by 6 bases, with 20 bases left in between. CDR3 coding DNA: TGTGCCACCAGCAGACCTAACCAGGGCCTAGGTCGCAATGAGCAGTTCTTC. Its protein product is CATSRPNQGLGRNEQFF. The full variable domain, its missing parts supplied by reference TRBV15 and TRBJ2-1, is DAMVIQNPRYQVTQFGKPVTLSCSQTLNHNVMYWYQQKSSQAPKLLFHYYDKDFNNEADTPDNFQSRRPNTSFCFLDIRSPGLGDTAMYLCATSRPNQGLGRNEQFFGPGTRLTVL.

The chain uses TRBV6-1 and TRBJ2-7; no clear D gene. The CDR3 is made up of 15 amino acids. Germline CDR1 reads MNHNS; CDR2 reads SASEGT. Trimming cost V 0 bases and J 0 bases, with 9 bases left between them. DNA for the CDR3: TGTGCCAGCAGTGAAGCGCAGGTTAGCTCCTACGAGCAGTACTTC. Amino acids: CASSEAQVSSYEQYF.

J is TRBJ2-6 and V is TRBV7-6; the match to TRBD1 covers 7 bases. The germline V gene has CDR1 SGHVS and CDR2 FNYEAQ. The V gene end was trimmed by 5 bases and the J gene end by 0 bases; junction bases not matched to a gene: 4. The CDR3 covers 16 residues. The CDR3 spells CASSTNRGSGANVLTF. CDR3 coding DNA: TGTGCCAGCAGCACCAACAGGGGCTCTGGGGCCAACGTCCTGACTTTC.